The 27 T cell receptor beta chains in this list originate from one sample, sequenced in a study of shared T cell receptors in the human thymus. Method: immunoSEQ multiplex PCR; TCRdb's copy keeps in-frame clones and lacks some. This sample has 650,000 to 950,000 clones, with roughly 85% found just once. These same records also appear under a second study, on human thymus T cells.

Specimen: thymocytes. Source of these receptors: a girl under two years old with a congenital heart defect.

This chain uses TRBV4-3 with TRBJ2-3; tentatively, D is TRBD1 (6 bases). The germline V gene has CDR1 LGHNA and CDR2 YSLEER. V was cut by 4 bases and J by 0 bases, with 17 bases left in between. The length of the CDR3 is 17 residues. The CDR3 sequence: CASSLSNRDESTDTQYF. As DNA, the CDR3 is TGCGCCAGCAGCCTTTCAAACAGGGACGAGAGCACAGATACGCAGTATTTT.

The gene calls are TRBV6-1 and TRBJ2-1; 11 nucleotides agree with TRBD2. Per the germline V gene, CDR1 is MNHNS and CDR2 is SASEGT. The CDR3 runs to 17 residues. V shed 3 bases and J 2 bases; nucleotides not matched to a gene: 6. CDR3 sequence reads: CASSDSLAGGAYNEQFF. The CDR3 nucleotides read TGTGCCAGCAGTGATTCCCTAGCGGGGGGTGCCTACAATGAGCAGTTCTTC.

The chain uses TRBV5-4 and TRBJ1-2; tentatively, D is TRBD1 (6 bases). Between the trimmed V and J ends, which lost 3 bases and 7 bases, there was a span of 13 bases. Per germline, CDR1 SGHNT and CDR2 YYREEE (reference sequence). This CDR3 has 13 residues. The CDR3 region has the DNA TGTGCCAGCAGCTCAGGGGAGTCCTGTGGCTACACCTTC. Translation gives CASSSGESCGYTF.

The chain uses TRBV28 and TRBJ2-4; 11 nucleotides match TRBD1. Unmatched junction bases numbered 16, after V lost 3 bases and J lost 0 bases. This CDR3 has 21 amino acids. CDR1 is MDHEN, CDR2 SYDVKM, per germline. CDR3 DNA sequence: TGTGCCAGCAGTTTTTTCGGTATTTCGAGGGACAGGGGGGAAGCCAAAAACATTCAGTACTTC. Protein sequence: CASSFFGISRDRGEAKNIQYF. Full variable domain (missing parts from reference TRBV28 and TRBJ2-4): DVKVTQSSRYLVKRTGEKVFLECVQDMDHENMFWYRQDPGLGLRLIYFSYDVKMKEKGDIPEGYSVSREKKERFSLILESASTNQTSMYLCASSFFGISRDRGEAKNIQYFGAGTRLSVL.

The CDR3 loop is CASRLRGFHEQYF. CDR3 DNA: TGTGCCAGCAGATTAAGGGGTTTCCACGAGCAGTACTTC. V and J are TRBV6-1 and TRBJ2-7, with D possibly TRBD1 on 5 matching bases. Trimming pared 6 bases from V and 5 bases from J, leaving 14 bases between. From germline, CDR1 is MNHNS and CDR2 SASEGT. The CDR3 loop spans 13 amino acids.

The CDR3 region has the DNA TGTGCCAGCAGCCCCGGACAGGGCGACTATGGCTACACCTTC. Amino acid sequence: CASSPGQGDYGYTF. This sequence joins TRBV4-2 and TRBJ1-2; 8 nucleotides agree with TRBD1. CDR3 length: 14 residues. V shed 4 bases, J shed 3 bases, and the junction held 4 bases outside the gene matches. The germline CDR1 and CDR2 sequences are LGHNA and YNFKEQ.

The chain couples TRBV19 to TRBJ1-5; 8 bases map to TRBD1. J was trimmed by 5 bases and V by 5 bases; bases with no gene match: 8. This CDR3 region has 15 residues. The germline gives CDR1 LNHDA, CDR2 SQIVND (reference sequence). The CDR3 protein is CASSAETGEDQPQHF. The CDR3 DNA follows: TGTGCCAGTAGTGCAGAGACAGGGGAAGATCAGCCCCAGCATTTT.

The CDR3 loop reads CANSGTGNTEAFF. The CDR3 DNA reads as TGTGCCAACTCCGGGACAGGGAACACTGAAGCTTTCTTT. This sequence joins TRBV28 and TRBJ1-1, with 8 positions matching TRBD1. CDR3 length: 13 residues. After removal of 10 bases from V and 1 base from J, the junction contained 5 bases not matched to a gene. CDR1 MDHEN and CDR2 SYDVKM come from the germline V gene. Looking up the rest from reference TRBV28 and TRBJ1-1 gives the full variable domain: DVKVTQSSRYLVKRTGEKVFLECVQDMDHENMFWYRQDPGLGLRLIYFSYDVKMKEKGDIPEGYSVSREKKERFSLILESASTNQTSMYLCANSGTGNTEAFFGQGTRLTVV.

This clone was detected once. The J gene is TRBJ1-1, the V gene TRBV4-3, with D maybe TRBD1 (5 bases). The germline CDR1 and CDR2 sequences are LGHNA and YSLEER. CDR3 length: 18 residues. Trimming took 1 base from V and 1 from J, leaving 19 bases between them. The CDR3 region is CASSQVVAGFKANTEAFF. Here the CDR3 DNA reads TGCGCCAGCAGCCAAGTAGTGGCAGGGTTTAAGGCGAACACTGAAGCTTTCTTT.

The chain has TRBV6-1 and TRBJ1-4; D remains unclear. V dropped 3 bases and J dropped 2 bases, with 10 bases sitting between them. This CDR3 has 15 amino acids. CDR1 and CDR2 from the germline V gene are MNHNS and SASEGT. CDR3 region: CASSECRVTNEKLFF. The CDR3 nucleotides read TGTGCCAGCAGTGAGTGCCGGGTTACTAATGAAAAACTGTTTTTT.

This chain links TRBV5-1 with TRBJ2-7, with D possibly TRBD2 on 5 matching bases. Trimming removed 4 bases from V and 5 bases from J, with 25 bases in between. This CDR3 comprises 17 residues. Germline CDR1 and CDR2: SGHRS and YFSETQ. CDR3 sequence (DNA): TGCGCCAGCAGCCCCAGCATCCTGAGGGCCCTTCGCCACGAGCAGTACTTC. Its translation: CASSPSILRALRHEQYF.

The V and J genes are TRBV10-2 and TRBJ2-1; 10 positions agree with TRBD2. Germline V lookup: CDR1 WSHSY, CDR2 SAAADI. The CDR3 loop spans 15 amino acids. V trimming: 5 bases; J trimming: 8 bases; junction bases outside the gene matches: 9. CDR3 residues: CASSLSGGVSDEQFF. The DNA for the CDR3 is TGCGCCAGCAGTCTGAGCGGGGGGGTGTCCGATGAGCAGTTCTTC.

This chain uses TRBV12-5 with TRBJ1-5; no firm D call. Trimming removed 4 bases from V and 3 bases from J, with 10 bases in between. CDR1 LGHNT and CDR2 FRNRAP come from the germline V gene. The CDR3 consists of 14 residues. CDR3 region: CASGYNRHNQPQHF. In DNA form, the CDR3 reads TGTGCTAGTGGTTACAACAGACACAATCAGCCCCAGCATTTT.

As for this clone: The sample holds other DNA sequences that translate to the same CDR3. The chain couples TRBV5-1 to TRBJ2-7, with TRBD1 matching over 9 bases. After removal of 0 bases from V and 4 bases from J, the junction contained 2 bases not matched to a gene. The CDR3 consists of 14 residues. The germline V gene encodes CDR1 SGHRS and CDR2 YFSETQ. The CDR3 region has the DNA TGCGCCAGCAGCTTGGACAGGGGGCCGTACGAGCAGTACTTC. This translates into CASSLDRGPYEQYF.

This clone has a single count. The chain employs TRBV30 and TRBJ2-3; D possibly corresponds to TRBD2 (6 bases). Germline V CDR1 and CDR2: GTSNPN, SVGIG (reference sequence). V was cut by 0 bases and J by 1 base, with 17 bases left in between. CDR3 length: 17 residues. In DNA, the CDR3 is TGTGCCTGGAGTGTAAGGGCGGGGCGCGGCGGCACAGATACGCAGTATTTT. This sequence encodes CAWSVRAGRGGTDTQYF.

The chain recombines TRBV6-4 with TRBJ2-1; 11 nucleotides match TRBD1. The V segment lost 7 bases and the J segment 3 bases; nucleotides outside the gene matches: 8. The CDR3 spans 16 residues. Germline-derived CDR1 and CDR2 are MRHNA and SNTAGT. In DNA form, the CDR3 reads TGTGCCAGCACCATGAGGGGACAGGGGGACTACAATGAGCAGTTCTTC. Amino acids: CASTMRGQGDYNEQFF.

The sample holds a few counts of this clone. This rearrangement joins TRBV9 to TRBJ1-4, with D unresolved. Germline values: CDR1 SGDLS, CDR2 YYNGEE. Trimming shortened V by 2 bases and J by 8 bases, and 13 bases separated the two germline ends. CDR3 length: 14 residues. Here the CDR3 reads CASSVHPRGEKLFF. The CDR3 DNA is TGTGCCAGCAGCGTCCACCCTCGCGGGGAAAAACTGTTTTTT.

The chain links TRBV2 to TRBJ2-2; D uncertain. V lost 7 bases to trimming and J lost 1 base, with 10 bases between them. Germline CDR1 SNHLY, CDR2 FYNNEI. The CDR3 contains 14 residues. The CDR3 bases are TGTGCCAGCATCGGCCCAGGGAACACCGGGGAGCTGTTTTTT. Encoded protein: CASIGPGNTGELFF.

CDR3 residues: CASSLRGGPPSTDTQYF. The DNA for the CDR3 is TGCGCCAGCAGCTTGAGGGGGGGCCCACCATCCACAGATACGCAGTATTTT. V and J are TRBV5-1 and TRBJ2-3, with a tentative D call TRBD2 (7 bases). CDR1 SGHRS and CDR2 YFSETQ come from the germline V gene. There are 17 residues in the CDR3. V dropped 1 base and J dropped 2 bases, with 17 bases sitting between them.

CDR3 bases: TGTGCCAGCAGTCGTCGACCCCCGGGACAGGGGTGGGAGACCCAGTACTTC. It codes for CASSRRPPGQGWETQYF. V usage is TRBV27 and J usage is TRBJ2-5; 10 bases match TRBD1. The germline V gene encodes CDR1 MNHEY and CDR2 SMNVEV (reference sequence). There are 17 residues in the CDR3. J gave up 5 bases and V 5 bases, and 14 bases lay outside the gene matches.

The chain carries TRBV9 and TRBJ1-1; weak D call: TRBD1 (5 bases). The germline V gene has CDR1 SGDLS and CDR2 YYNGEE. The length of the CDR3 is 16 residues. Trimming stripped 2 bases from V and 6 bases from J, with 20 bases between. The chain's CDR3 is CASSVDHGVGEAEAFF. The DNA for the CDR3 is TGTGCCAGCAGCGTGGACCACGGTGTAGGGGAGGCTGAAGCTTTCTTT.

The chain employs TRBV27 and TRBJ1-3; D perhaps matches TRBD1 (5 bases). This CDR3 is 15 amino acids long. Germline V gives CDR1 MNHEY, CDR2 SMNVEV (reference sequence). V was trimmed by 8 bases and J by 1 base, leaving 15 bases between them. The CDR3 sequence is CASSSREGSGNTIYF. The DNA of the CDR3 is TGTGCCAGCTCTAGCAGGGAGGGTTCTGGAAACACCATATATTTT.

This sequence joins TRBV9 and TRBJ2-5, with D perhaps TRBD1 (6 bases). The CDR3 totals 13 residues. V lost 5 bases and J 2 bases, leaving 10 bases between the germline ends. Looked up from germline, CDR1 is SGDLS and CDR2 is YYNGEE. The CDR3 spells CASSGTTQETQYF. CDR3 nucleotides: TGTGCCAGCAGTGGGACAACTCAAGAGACCCAGTACTTC.

The genes are TRBV5-1 and TRBJ1-6; a weak D match, TRBD1 (6 bases). This CDR3 has 13 amino acids. The germline CDR1 and CDR2 sequences are SGHRS and YFSETQ. V lost 4 bases, J lost 13 bases, and 15 bases lay in between. The CDR3, as DNA: TGCGCCAGCAGCGGGACATTAATGGGGCCCCTCCACTTT. Translation gives CASSGTLMGPLHF.

The CDR3 here is CSVEGGRINEQFF. In nucleotides, the CDR3 is TGCAGCGTTGAAGGGGGCAGGATCAATGAGCAGTTCTTC. The chain carries TRBV29-1 and TRBJ2-1; a weak D match, TRBD1 (5 bases). V was cut by 1 base and J by 6 bases, with 10 bases left in between. The CDR3 spans 13 residues. Looked up from germline, CDR1 is SQVTM and CDR2 is ANQGSEA.

The V and J genes are TRBV4-1 and TRBJ1-2; D may be TRBD1 (5 bases). V lost 1 base to trimming and J lost 8 bases, with 14 bases between them. The CDR3 consists of 14 residues. Per the germline V gene, CDR1 is MGHRA and CDR2 is YSYEKL. The CDR3 protein is CASSQGGRAGGYTF. CDR3 bases: TGCGCCAGCAGCCAAGGTGGCAGGGCGGGAGGCTACACCTTC.

The genes are TRBV5-1 and TRBJ2-5; tentatively, D is TRBD2 (6 bases). The CDR3 is made up of 16 amino acids. V lost 0 bases and J 0 bases, leaving 12 bases between the germline ends. Germline assignment: CDR1 SGHRS and CDR2 YFSETQ. The CDR3 region has the DNA TGCGCCAGCAGCTTGGCCCCCAGGAGGGACCAAGAGACCCAGTACTTC. Its translation is CASSLAPRRDQETQYF.